This T cell receptor beta chain was identified in a study of spatial heterogeneity in lung cancer. Whole-study context: The average appearance count of each unique TCR and UMI combination in raw reads was more than nine. Study-level findings and limits: Ubiquitous expanded tumor TCRs appeared in blood more at resection than follow-up.

Notes on this clonotype: Its antigen remains unidentified.

The V end lost 2 bases, the J end lost 7 bases, and 6 bases lay between the germline ends. Per germline, CDR1 SGHRS and CDR2 YFSETQ. This CDR3 is built from 12 residues. TCR cDNA molecules were tagged individually, and each one carried a unique molecular identifier. TCRdb re-derived calls from the 5' RACE reads in MiXCR, one entry per CDR3 protein. The table lists around 120,000 distinct CDR3 sequences, 12% of them singletons, with roughly 17% in the top ten. Stated time point: blood at routine non-recurrence follow-up after resection. Whole RNA, isolated from tumor, nontumor lung or frozen PBMC, was sequenced without prior sorting.

The chain links TRBV5-1 to TRBJ2-2; D is undetermined. Sequences were derived from PBMCs, sampled at follow-up. The receptor comes from a male donor with early-stage non-small cell lung cancer. The chain's CDR3 is CASSFSIGELFF. The CDR3 DNA sequence: TGCGCCAGCAGCTTTAGCATCGGGGAGCTGTTTTTT.